This T cell receptor (beta chain) was documented in a study of blood T cell repertoires in COVID-19. Across the study: Whether acute or convalescent, the COVID-19 samples came from the United States, Italy and Spain. In each case, the material was cDNA or gDNA derived from T cells, B-cell-depleted T cells, or PBMCs.

Per the original methods: Reference gene primer amplification gave estimated nucleated cell counts. Measured with immunoSEQ multiplex PCR; TCRdb has only the in-frame clones, and not every one. That table is the source of V, J and clone size, and D and trimming were worked out from the DNA. Of under 200,000 clones listed, approximately 86% are singletons. The origin of this receptor is a woman between 55 and 75 years old who had recovered from COVID-19. Input material: peripheral blood.

The CDR3: CASSPGQGYNQPQHF. CDR3 nucleotides: TGCGCCAGCAGCCCGGGACAGGGGTACAATCAGCCCCAGCATTTT. The V gene is TRBV4-1, the J gene TRBJ1-5, with 10 bases aligning to TRBD1. CDR1 MGHRA and CDR2 YSYEKL come from the germline V gene. The CDR3 is 15 amino acids. The V gene end was trimmed by 4 bases and the J gene end by 3 bases; junction bases not matched to a gene: 3.